A single sample is the source of the 30 T cell receptor beta chains below, sequenced in a study of T cells in tuberculosis. Noted time point: new active TB diagnosis, blood taken before or within 7 days of starting treatment. Produced via immunoSEQ multiplex PCR; TCRdb's table is partial and in-frame only. The sample holds about 37,000 clones, approximately 90% seen once. Sequences were derived from PBMCs, sampled at tuberculosis diagnosis. The receptors stem from an adult with tuberculosis.

The chain combines TRBV28 with TRBJ2-5, with TRBD1 matching 7 bases. CDR3 length: 13 amino acids. V shed 6 bases, J shed 5 bases, and the junction held 6 bases outside the gene matches. Germline V gene lookup returns CDR1 MDHEN and CDR2 SYDVKM. CDR3: CASSPTGWETQYF. In DNA form, the CDR3 reads TGTGCCAGCAGCCCGACAGGGTGGGAGACCCAGTACTTC.

V gene TRBV12-5 combines with J gene TRBJ2-1; D remains unclear. The CDR3 spans 12 residues. Germline CDR1 reads LGHNT; CDR2 reads FRNRAP. V lost 6 bases and J lost 9, with 12 bases in between. The DNA of the CDR3 is TGTGCTAGTGGGATCATTAGAGGTGAGCAGTTCTTC. Translating it yields CASGIIRGEQFF.

The rearrangement uses TRBV30 and TRBJ1-6; the match to TRBD1 covers 7 bases. Germline loops: CDR1 GTSNPN, CDR2 SVGIG (reference sequence). CDR3 size: 17 residues. V was clipped by 2 bases and J by 6 bases; unmatched bases: 13. This CDR3 is CAWSSFPGQNFNSPLHF. CDR3 bases: TGTGCCTGGAGTTCATTCCCGGGACAGAATTTTAATTCACCCCTCCACTTT. Full variable domain (rest looked up from reference TRBV30 and TRBJ1-6): SQTIHQWPATLVQPVGSPLSLECTVEGTSNPNLYWYRQAAGRGLQLLFYSVGIGQISSEVPQNLSASRPQDRQFILSSKKLLLSDSGFYLCAWSSFPGQNFNSPLHFGNGTRLTVT.

This clone has just a few counts. The rearrangement links TRBV4-2 to TRBJ2-2, with 10 bases fitting TRBD2. This CDR3 contains 15 residues. CDR1 LGHNA and CDR2 YNFKEQ come from the germline V gene. V shed 5 bases and J 7 bases; nucleotides not matched to a gene: 7. The CDR3 loop reads CASSGAGGRVGELFF. CDR3 bases: TGTGCCAGCAGCGGAGCGGGGGGGCGTGTCGGGGAGCTGTTTTTT.

V is TRBV30 and J is TRBJ2-3; TRBD2 agrees at 11 bases. The length of the CDR3 is 19 residues. Germline CDR1 GTSNPN, CDR2 SVGIG (reference sequence). V gave up 2 bases and J gave up 2 bases; unmatched junction bases: 15. The CDR3 bases are TGTGCCTGGAGTAATTTAAATGCCGGGACTAGCGGCGACACAGATACGCAGTATTTT. Its translation: CAWSNLNAGTSGDTDTQYF.

This chain joins TRBV6-5 and TRBJ2-7, with TRBD2 identical over 7 bases. After removal of 0 bases from V and 6 bases from J, the junction contained 8 bases not matched to a gene. Germline-derived CDR1 and CDR2 are MNHEY and SVGAGI. The CDR3 sequence is 15 residues long. Here the CDR3 DNA reads TGTGCCAGCAGTTACTCGGGTGGGGGGGGAGGCGAGCAGTACTTC. It encodes CASSYSGGGGGEQYF.

The chain has TRBV19 and TRBJ2-5, with 9 bases fitting TRBD1. Germline V gene lookup returns CDR1 LNHDA and CDR2 SQIVND (reference sequence). The CDR3 loop spans 13 amino acids. With V trimmed by 7 bases and J by 4 bases, 4 bases remained unmatched. CDR3 nucleotides: TGTGCCAGTAACGTACAGGGGGCAGAGACCCAGTACTTC. Translation: CASNVQGAETQYF.

The chain has TRBV19 and TRBJ2-1; D possibly corresponds to TRBD1 (5 bases). Germline CDR1 LNHDA, CDR2 SQIVND (reference sequence). Trimming stripped 5 bases from V and 11 bases from J, with 19 bases between. The length of the CDR3 is 14 residues. The DNA of the CDR3 is TGTGCCAGTAGTCCGGTCGCACAGGTAATAAAGCAGTTCTTC. It specifies CASSPVAQVIKQFF.

The chain links TRBV30 to TRBJ2-5; 11 bases are a match to TRBD2. V lost 5 bases and J lost 4; bases outside the gene matches: 9. The CDR3 runs to 15 residues. Germline CDR1 GTSNPN, CDR2 SVGIG (reference sequence). DNA for the CDR3: TGTGCCTGGGGCCGCCGGACTAGCGGGCCAGAGACCCAGTACTTC. It yields the protein CAWGRRTSGPETQYF. The whole variable domain, remainder taken from reference TRBV30 and TRBJ2-5, is SQTIHQWPATLVQPVGSPLSLECTVEGTSNPNLYWYRQAAGRGLQLLFYSVGIGQISSEVPQNLSASRPQDRQFILSSKKLLLSDSGFYLCAWGRRTSGPETQYFGPGTRLLVL.

The chain links TRBV28 to TRBJ1-4; 10 bases map to TRBD1. The germline V gene has CDR1 MDHEN and CDR2 SYDVKM. V shed 7 bases and J 3 bases; nucleotides not matched to a gene: 8. This CDR3 contains 16 residues. The CDR3 spells CASTGDRGLANEKLFF. In nucleotides, the CDR3 is TGTGCCAGCACCGGGGACAGGGGACTCGCTAATGAAAAACTGTTTTTT.

The rearrangement joins TRBV2 to TRBJ2-5; D is unclear. Germline V CDR1 and CDR2: SNHLY, FYNNEI. The CDR3 contains 11 residues. The V end lost 6 bases, the J end lost 1 base, and 3 bases lay between the germline ends. This CDR3 is CASRSQETQYF. The DNA for the CDR3 is TGTGCCAGCAGGAGCCAAGAGACCCAGTACTTC.

This clone was seen a single time. The chain recombines TRBV5-3 with TRBJ1-5; TRBD1 agrees at 8 bases. TRBV5-3 carries the ORF label, with uncertain function. The CDR3 length is 18 residues. V dropped 3 bases and J dropped 0; count of bases not matched to a gene: 11. CDR3 in DNA: TGTGCCAGAAGCTCCCCCAGGGGGCTACGCGTTAGCAATCAGCCCCAGCATTTT. It yields the protein CARSSPRGLRVSNQPQHF.

The J gene is TRBJ1-1, the V gene TRBV27; D is ambiguous. Germline CDR1 and CDR2: MNHEY and SMNVEV (reference sequence). CDR3 length equals 11 residues. V gave up 7 bases and J gave up 4 bases, with 7 bases separating them. Here the CDR3 reads CASKRGTEAFF. Written as DNA, the CDR3 is TGTGCCAGCAAACGAGGCACTGAAGCTTTCTTT.

As concerns this clone: Other DNA sequences of this sample code for an identical CDR3. The rearrangement uses TRBV19 and TRBJ2-5; TRBD2 matches at 10 bases. In germline, CDR1 is LNHDA, CDR2 SQIVND (reference sequence). The V gene end was trimmed by 3 bases and the J gene end by 4 bases; junction bases not matched to a gene: 5. This CDR3 is built from 15 residues. CDR3 amino acids: CASSMSGGAGETQYF. In DNA, the CDR3 is TGTGCCAGTAGTATGAGCGGGGGGGCCGGAGAGACCCAGTACTTC.

In DNA, the CDR3 is TGTGCCAGCAGTCCCCCGGGACTAGCAGGAACCGGGGAGCTGTTTTTT. It is translated as CASSPPGLAGTGELFF. V is TRBV28 and J is TRBJ2-2, with 9 bases matching TRBD2. Looked up from germline, CDR1 is MDHEN and CDR2 is SYDVKM. This CDR3 spans 16 amino acids. After removal of 5 bases from V and 5 bases from J, the junction contained 9 bases not matched to a gene.

This rearrangement joins TRBV19 to TRBJ1-1, with TRBD1 as a possible D gene (6 bases). V lost 5 bases, J lost 3 bases, and 19 bases lay in between. This CDR3 has 16 residues. Germline V gene data show CDR1 as LNHDA and CDR2 as SQIVND (reference sequence). The CDR3 here is CASSSPPGTPDTEAFF. The CDR3 region has the DNA TGTGCCAGTAGTTCCCCCCCCGGGACACCGGACACTGAAGCTTTCTTT.

The rearrangement uses TRBV21-1 and TRBJ1-1. TRBV21-1 is noted as a pseudogene. The CDR3 spans 17 residues. This CDR3 is CASSHVRDVYMNTEAFF. Here the CDR3 DNA reads TGTGCCAGCAGCCACGTGCGGGACGTCTACATGAACACTGAAGCTTTCTTT.

The chain combines TRBV6-6 with TRBJ2-2, with a weak D call TRBD1 (6 bases). V was pared by 5 bases and J by 5 bases, with 12 bases between. There are 14 residues in the CDR3. Germline CDR1 MNHNY, CDR2 SVGAGI (reference sequence). The CDR3 nucleotides read TGTGCCAGCAGTCAACAGGGTACTACCGGGGAGCTGTTTTTT. Its protein is CASSQQGTTGELFF.

This clone was recorded only once. The rearrangement links TRBV2 to TRBJ1-1; D is undetermined. Germline V lookup: CDR1 SNHLY, CDR2 FYNNEI. The CDR3 totals 13 residues. The V gene lost 7 bases and the J gene lost 0 bases, with 9 bases spanning the gap. The CDR3 loop reads CASNWEVNTEAFF. For the CDR3, the DNA is TGTGCCAGCAACTGGGAGGTGAACACTGAAGCTTTCTTT.

Only a few counts were recorded for this clone. CDR3 DNA sequence: TGCGCCAGCAGCGACCCCTCGACAGTTAACTATGGCTACACCTTC. Translated, it gives CASSDPSTVNYGYTF. This sequence joins TRBV5-1 and TRBJ1-2; D may be TRBD1 (5 bases). Per the germline V gene, CDR1 is SGHRS and CDR2 is YFSETQ. Trimming shortened V by 4 bases and J by 1 base, and 14 bases separated the two germline ends. The CDR3 is made up of 15 amino acids.

V gene TRBV6-1 combines with J gene TRBJ2-7, with TRBD1 identical over 10 bases. Germline V CDR1 and CDR2: MNHNS, SASEGT. V dropped 6 bases and J dropped 3; count of bases not matched to a gene: 8. The CDR3 loop spans 15 amino acids. CDR3 coding DNA: TGTGCCAGCAGGCTACTGGACAGGGGGTTCTACGAGCAGTACGTC. This translates into CASRLLDRGFYEQYV.

V and J are TRBV5-4 and TRBJ2-3, with 8 bases lining up with TRBD1. CDR1 is SGHNT and CDR2 is YYREEE in the germline V gene (reference sequence). The CDR3 covers 13 residues. Unmatched junction bases numbered 4, after V lost 4 bases and J lost 6 bases. CDR3 DNA sequence: TGTGCCAGCAGCGTCACAGGGGGTGATACGCAGTATTTT. As protein: CASSVTGGDTQYF. The variable domain in full, completed from reference TRBV5-4 and TRBJ2-3, reads ETGVTQSPTHLIKTRGQQVTLRCSSQSGHNTVSWYQQALGQGPQFIFQYYREEENGRGNFPPRFSGLQFPNYSSELNVNALELDDSALYLCASSVTGGDTQYFGPGTRLTVL.

This clone is large in the sample. The rearrangement joins TRBV30 to TRBJ1-3, with a tentative D call TRBD1 (5 bases). This CDR3 spans 14 amino acids. Germline lookup yields CDR1 GTSNPN and CDR2 SVGIG (reference sequence). V dropped 1 base and J dropped 4 bases, with 11 bases sitting between them. CDR3 sequence: CAWSAPGGGNTIYF. Here the CDR3 DNA reads TGTGCCTGGAGTGCCCCGGGGGGAGGAAACACCATATATTTT.

The gene calls are TRBV19 and TRBJ1-6, with 8 positions matching TRBD1. CDR3 length: 15 amino acids. CDR1 and CDR2 (germline): LNHDA, SQIVND (reference sequence). The J segment lost 5 bases and the V segment lost 5 bases, leaving 5 bases of the junction unmatched. The CDR3 sequence is CASSPRTGNNSPLHF. Written as DNA, the CDR3 is TGTGCCAGTAGTCCCCGGACAGGGAATAATTCACCCCTCCACTTT.

The chain has TRBV30 and TRBJ1-2, with 10 bases fitting TRBD1. V was clipped by 3 bases and J by 6 bases; unmatched bases: 7. Germline V lookup: CDR1 GTSNPN, CDR2 SVGIG (reference sequence). The CDR3 consists of 14 residues. The CDR3 region has the DNA TGTGCCTGGAGCCATGGGACAGGGGATGATGGCTACACCTTC. Protein product: CAWSHGTGDDGYTF.

CDR3 loop: CAWLTQGSPSPLHF. DNA for the CDR3: TGTGCCTGGCTAACACAGGGTTCTCCTTCACCCCTCCACTTT. This chain links TRBV30 with TRBJ1-6, with TRBD1 as a possible D gene (6 bases). The CDR3 length is 14 residues. Trimming took 5 bases from V and 9 from J, leaving 17 bases between them. The germline gives CDR1 GTSNPN, CDR2 SVGIG (reference sequence).

The chain uses TRBV2 and TRBJ1-2, with D uncertain. Germline CDR1 reads SNHLY; CDR2 reads FYNNEI. The CDR3 has 12 amino acids. Trimming took 5 bases from V and 5 from J, leaving 9 bases between them. Here the CDR3 reads CASSLLEYGYTF. DNA of the CDR3: TGTGCCAGCAGTCTTTTAGAATATGGCTACACCTTC.

There are a few counts of this clone. The rearrangement uses TRBV6-4 and TRBJ2-3, with D possibly TRBD2 on 6 matching bases. Germline V gene lookup returns CDR1 MRHNA and CDR2 SNTAGT. Trimming left V 6 bases short and J 4 bases short, with 11 bases between. This CDR3 is built from 13 residues. CDR3 amino acids: CASSPGEPDTQYF. CDR3 nucleotides: TGTGCCAGCAGCCCGGGGGAGCCAGATACGCAGTATTTT.

The chain links TRBV21-1 to TRBJ1-5. TRBV21-1 is annotated as a pseudogene. The CDR3 is 16 amino acids. The CDR3 sequence: CGRPLLGASGNQPQHF. The DNA of the CDR3 is TGTGGCCGACCTTTATTAGGGGCTAGCGGGAATCAGCCCCAGCATTTT.

The J gene is TRBJ1-1, the V gene TRBV20-1; D unresolved. The germline CDR1 and CDR2 sequences are DFQATT and SNEGSKA (reference sequence). V was trimmed by 0 bases and J by 6 bases, leaving 5 bases between them. This CDR3 has 11 amino acids. CDR3 sequence reads: CSARDGPEAFF. For the CDR3, the DNA is TGCAGTGCTAGAGATGGGCCTGAAGCTTTCTTT.